This T cell receptor (beta chain) originates from a study of blood T cell repertoires in COVID-19. The trim removed 2 bases at V and 7 bases at J, leaving 3 bases unmatched. CDR3 length: 15 amino acids. Germline V lookup: CDR1 LNHDA, CDR2 SQIVND (reference sequence). Measured with immunoSEQ multiplex PCR; TCRdb has only the in-frame clones, and not every one. The sample consists of roughly 150,000 clones, about four fifths of them appearing once. This receptor was identified in a woman of 80 years or more with acute or convalescent COVID-19. The genes are TRBV19 and TRBJ1-6; 9 bases map to TRBD1. The specimen sequenced was peripheral blood. Written as DNA, the CDR3 is TGTGCCAGTAGTATATGGGGGACAGGGAATTCACCCCTCCACTTT. Translation gives CASSIWGTGNSPLHF. Using reference TRBV19 and TRBJ1-6 for the parts outside the CDR3, the full variable domain is DGGITQSPKYLFRKEGQNVTLSCEQNLNHDAMYWYRQDPGQGLRLIYYSQIVNDFQKGDIAEGYSVSREKKESFPLTVTSAQKNPTAFYLCASSIWGTGNSPLHFGNGTRLTVT.